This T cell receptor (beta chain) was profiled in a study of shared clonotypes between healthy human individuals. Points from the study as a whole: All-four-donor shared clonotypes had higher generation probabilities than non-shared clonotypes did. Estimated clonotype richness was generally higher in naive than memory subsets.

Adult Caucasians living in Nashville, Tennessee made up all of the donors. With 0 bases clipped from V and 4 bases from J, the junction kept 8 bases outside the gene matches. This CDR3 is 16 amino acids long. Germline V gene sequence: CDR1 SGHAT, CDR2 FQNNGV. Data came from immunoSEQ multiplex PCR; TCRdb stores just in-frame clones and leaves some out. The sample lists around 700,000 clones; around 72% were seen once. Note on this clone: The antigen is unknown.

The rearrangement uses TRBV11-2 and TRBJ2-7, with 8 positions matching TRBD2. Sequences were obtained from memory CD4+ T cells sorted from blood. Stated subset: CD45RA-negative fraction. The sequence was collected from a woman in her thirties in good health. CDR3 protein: CASSLDNSGEGYEQYF. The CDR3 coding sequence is TGTGCCAGCAGCTTAGATAATAGCGGGGAGGGTTACGAGCAGTACTTC. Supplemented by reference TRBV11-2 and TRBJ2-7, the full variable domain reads EAGVAQSPRYKIIEKRQSVAFWCNPISGHATLYWYQQILGQGPKLLIQFQNNGVVDDSQLPKDRFSAERLKGVDSTLKIQPAKLEDSAVYLCASSLDNSGEGYEQYFGPGTRLTVT.